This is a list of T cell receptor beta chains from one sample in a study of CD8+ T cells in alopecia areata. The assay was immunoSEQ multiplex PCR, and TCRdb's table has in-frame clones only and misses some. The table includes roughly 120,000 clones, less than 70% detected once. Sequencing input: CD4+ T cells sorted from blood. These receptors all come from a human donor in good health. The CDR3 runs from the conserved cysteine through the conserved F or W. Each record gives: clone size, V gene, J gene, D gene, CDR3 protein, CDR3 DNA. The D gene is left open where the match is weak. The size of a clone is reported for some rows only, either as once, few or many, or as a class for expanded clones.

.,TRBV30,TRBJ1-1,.,CAWSGRDLLEAFF,TGTGCCTGGAGTGGACGGGATCTTCTGGAAGCTTTCTTT
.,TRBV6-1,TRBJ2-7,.,CASSEDRGWRGPLPYEQYF,TGTGCCAGCAGTGAAGACCGTGGTTGGAGGGGGCCCCTACCCTACGAGCAGTACTTC
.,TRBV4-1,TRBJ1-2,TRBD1,CASSQRNRGRTYGYTF,TGCGCCAGCAGCCAAAGAAACAGGGGGAGGACCTATGGCTACACCTTC
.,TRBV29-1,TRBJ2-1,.,CSSDGYNEQFF,TGCAGTTCAGACGGATACAATGAGCAGTTCTTC
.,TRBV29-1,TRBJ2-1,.,CSVANQPTIGHEQFF,TGCAGCGTTGCCAATCAACCGACGATTGGGCATGAGCAGTTCTTC
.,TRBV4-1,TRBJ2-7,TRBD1,CASRETGMGEQYF,TGCGCCAGCAGGGAGACAGGGATGGGCGAGCAGTACTTC
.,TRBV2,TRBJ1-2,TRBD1,CASRIRTGPAYGYTF,TGTGCCAGCAGGATAAGGACAGGGCCGGCCTATGGCTACACCTTC
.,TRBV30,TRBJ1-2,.,CAWSAGDFGYTF,TGTGCCTGGAGTGCAGGGGATTTCGGCTACACCTTC
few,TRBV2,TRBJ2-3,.,CASSELDADTQYF,TGTGCCAGCAGTGAACTGGATGCAGATACGCAGTATTTT
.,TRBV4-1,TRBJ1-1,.,CASSQTTLVSVNTEAFF,TGCGCCAGCAGCCAAACGACCCTAGTTAGTGTGAACACTGAAGCTTTCTTT
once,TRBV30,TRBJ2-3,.,CAWSVRRRGGDTQYF,TGTGCCTGGAGCGTACGGCGGAGGGGCGGAGATACGCAGTATTTT
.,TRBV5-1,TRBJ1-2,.,CASSLVSNYGYTF,TGCGCCAGCAGCTTGGTCTCGAACTATGGCTACACCTTC
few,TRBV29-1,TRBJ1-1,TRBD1,CSVGGTGRNTEAFF,TGCAGCGTTGGCGGGACAGGGCGGAACACTGAAGCTTTCTTT
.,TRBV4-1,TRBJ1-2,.,CASSQPTEPRPYGYTF,TGCGCCAGCAGCCAGCCGACTGAACCCAGGCCCTATGGCTACACCTTC
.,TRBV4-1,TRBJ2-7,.,CASSQALSSYEQYF,TGCGCCAGCAGCCAAGCCCTTAGTTCGTACGAGCAGTACTTC
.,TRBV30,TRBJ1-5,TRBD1,CAWSVGEGARQPQHF,TGTGCCTGGAGTGTAGGGGAGGGGGCTAGACAGCCCCAGCATTTT
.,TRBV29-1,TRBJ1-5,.,CSVSRKPQHF,TGCAGCGTTTCGAGGAAGCCCCAGCATTTT
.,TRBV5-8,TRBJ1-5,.,CASSLGQVNQPQHF,TGTGCCAGCAGCTTGGGACAGGTCAATCAGCCCCAGCATTTT
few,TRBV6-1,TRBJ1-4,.,CASSGPGPGEKLFF,TGTGCCAGCAGTGGACCGGGCCCTGGGGAAAAACTGTTTTTT
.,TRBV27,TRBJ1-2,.,CASSSTGANYGYTF,TGTGCCAGCAGTTCAACGGGTGCGAACTATGGCTACACCTTC
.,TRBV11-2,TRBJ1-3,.,CASCAGSPSGNTIYF,TGTGCCAGCTGCGCAGGGTCCCCCTCTGGAAACACCATATATTTT
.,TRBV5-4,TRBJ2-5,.,CASSPSQGFEETQYF,TGTGCCAGCAGCCCCTCACAGGGATTCGAGGAGACCCAGTACTTC
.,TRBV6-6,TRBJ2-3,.,CASTSDTDTQYF,TGTGCCAGCACATCCGACACAGATACGCAGTATTTT
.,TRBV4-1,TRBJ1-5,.,CASSQDIGGNQPQHF,TGCGCCAGCAGCCAAGATATTGGGGGAAATCAGCCCCAGCATTTT
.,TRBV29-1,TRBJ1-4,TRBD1,CSVSRDRGHEKLFF,TGCAGCGTAAGCCGGGACAGGGGGCATGAAAAACTGTTTTTT
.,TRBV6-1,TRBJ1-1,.,CASSSRGPREAFF,TGTGCCAGCAGTTCAAGGGGCCCCCGTGAAGCTTTCTTT
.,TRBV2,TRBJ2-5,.,CACDRSEETQYF,TGTGCCTGCGACAGGAGTGAAGAGACCCAGTACTTC
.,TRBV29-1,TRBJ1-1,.,CRSRGNTEAFF,TGCAGGTCACGGGGGAACACTGAAGCTTTCTTT
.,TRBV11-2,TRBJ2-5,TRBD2,CASSPGTGGSSGTQYF,TGTGCCAGCAGCCCCGGCACGGGCGGGAGCTCGGGAACCCAGTACTTC
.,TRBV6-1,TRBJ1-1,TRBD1,CASSHGDRATEAFF,TGTGCCAGCAGCCATGGGGACAGGGCCACTGAAGCTTTCTTT
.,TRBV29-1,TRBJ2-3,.,CSAEAPYTDTQYF,TGCAGCGCAGAGGCCCCGTACACAGATACGCAGTATTTT
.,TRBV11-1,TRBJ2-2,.,CASRLNTGELFF,TGTGCCAGCAGATTAAACACCGGGGAGCTGTTTTTT
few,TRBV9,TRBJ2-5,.,CASSVGAETQYF,TGTGCCAGCAGCGTAGGTGCAGAGACCCAGTACTTC
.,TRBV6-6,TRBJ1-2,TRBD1,CASSPGQGRYTF,TGTGCCAGCAGTCCCGGACAGGGACGCTACACCTTC
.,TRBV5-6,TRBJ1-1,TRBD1,CASSRARTGFPEAFF,TGTGCCAGCAGTCGAGCCCGGACAGGGTTCCCTGAAGCTTTCTTT
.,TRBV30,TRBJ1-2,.,CAWSASGQVGYTF,.